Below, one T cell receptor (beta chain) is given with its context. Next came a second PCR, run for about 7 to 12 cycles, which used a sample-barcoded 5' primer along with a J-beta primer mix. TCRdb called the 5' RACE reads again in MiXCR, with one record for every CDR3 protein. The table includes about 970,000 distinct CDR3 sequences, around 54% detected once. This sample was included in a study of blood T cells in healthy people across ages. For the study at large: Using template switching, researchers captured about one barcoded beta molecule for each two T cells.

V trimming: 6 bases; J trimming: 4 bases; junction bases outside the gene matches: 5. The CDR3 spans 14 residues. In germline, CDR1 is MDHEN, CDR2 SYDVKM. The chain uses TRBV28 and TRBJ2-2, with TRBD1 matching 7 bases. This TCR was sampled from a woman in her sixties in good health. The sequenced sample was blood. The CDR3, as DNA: TGTGCCAGCAGGACCAGACAGGGCACCGGGGAGCTGTTTTTT. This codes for CASRTRQGTGELFF. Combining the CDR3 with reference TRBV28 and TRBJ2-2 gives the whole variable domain DVKVTQSSRYLVKRTGEKVFLECVQDMDHENMFWYRQDPGLGLRLIYFSYDVKMKEKGDIPEGYSVSREKKERFSLILESASTNQTSMYLCASRTRQGTGELFFGEGSRLTVL.